This T cell receptor (beta chain) was captured in a study of CD8+ T cells in alopecia areata. Study context: For the treated group, dosing was oral tofacitinib at 5 to 10 mg twice daily.

This clone has at least ten counts. As the sequencing template, cDNA was produced by extracting RNA and reverse transcribing it. Data came from immunoSEQ multiplex PCR; TCRdb stores just in-frame clones and leaves some out. This table holds roughly 150,000 clones, under 60% found once. Lesional scalp punch biopsies and peripheral blood were collected from alopecia areata patients. The starting material was CD4+ T cells sorted from blood, obtained at week 0. The TCR comes from a human donor with alopecia areata.

CDR3 nucleotides: TGTGCCAGCAGCCCCCGCAGCGGGGGGGCCCAAGAGACCCAGTACTTC. Protein: CASSPRSGGAQETQYF. The chain combines TRBV7-2 with TRBJ2-5; 10 nucleotides line up with TRBD2. V was clipped by 5 bases and J by 1 base; unmatched bases: 7. The germline V gene has CDR1 SGHTA and CDR2 FQGNSA. The CDR3 loop spans 16 amino acids.